These T cell receptor beta chains were read from a single sample in a study of cytomegalovirus exposure and HLA in healthy donors. Profiled with immunoSEQ multiplex PCR; TCRdb holds only in-frame clones, not every one. The repertoire includes 150,000 to 200,000 clones, roughly 80% of them detected once, and 6% sits in the top ten. Input material: PBMCs. These receptors all stem from a woman aged 25 to 39 in good health and CMV-seropositive. CDR3s include the opening cysteine and the closing phenylalanine or tryptophan. A D gene is named only where the DNA matches it firmly. Size is stated for part of the rows, as once, few or many counts, or as a class when the clone is expanded.

J gene,D gene,V gene,clone size,CDR3 protein,CDR3 DNA
TRBJ2-7,NA,TRBV13,once,CASSPYGPRSYEQYF,TGTGCCAGCAGCCCCTATGGGCCCCGCTCCTACGAGCAGTACTTC
TRBJ1-2,NA,TRBV6-1,NA,CASQPTRATNYGYTF,TGTGCCAGCCAGCCGACCAGGGCCACCAACTATGGCTACACCTTC
TRBJ1-6,TRBD1,TRBV5-4,NA,CASSLRRDRGISLHF,TGTGCCAGCAGCTTGCGTCGGGACAGGGGCATATCCCTCCACTTT
TRBJ1-1,NA,TRBV7-8,NA,CASSLIEQMNTEAFF,TGTGCCAGCAGCTTAATAGAACAGATGAACACTGAAGCTTTCTTT
TRBJ1-1,NA,TRBV20-1,few,CSASNTEAFF,TGCAGTGCCAGTAACACTGAAGCTTTCTTT
TRBJ2-7,TRBD1,TRBV5-4,NA,CASSPRQGVAYEQYF,TGTGCCAGCAGCCCCCGTCAGGGGGTCGCCTACGAGCAGTACTTC
TRBJ2-3,TRBD1,TRBV19,NA,CASRGTVTDTQYF,TGTGCCAGTAGAGGGACAGTCACAGATACGCAGTATTTT
TRBJ1-5,NA,TRBV28,NA,CAAQGEAQPQHF,TGTGCCGCACAGGGTGAGGCTCAGCCCCAGCATTTT
TRBJ1-5,TRBD1,TRBV25-1,NA,CASSEPRGGRGNQPQHF,TGTGCCAGCAGTGAACCCAGAGGGGGCAGGGGGAATCAGCCCCAGCATTTT
TRBJ2-7,NA,TRBV28,NA,CASIPGGLNYEQYF,TGTGCCAGCATCCCGGGGGGCTTGAACTACGAGCAGTACTTC
TRBJ2-5,NA,TRBV5-5,NA,CASSLGARFGETQYF,TGTGCCAGCAGCTTGGGGGCCCGATTTGGGGAGACCCAGTACTTC
TRBJ1-4,NA,TRBV28,NA,CASSAPGAREKLFF,TGTGCCAGCAGTGCGCCGGGAGCCAGGGAAAAACTGTTTTTT
TRBJ2-1,NA,TRBV28,NA,CASSQSGSTYNEQFF,TGTGCCAGCAGTCAGTCCGGGTCCACCTACAATGAGCAGTTCTTC
TRBJ2-1,NA,TRBV19,NA,CASSRWGGSSYNEQFF,TGTGCCAGTAGCCGGTGGGGGGGCTCCTCCTACAATGAGCAGTTCTTC
TRBJ2-5,NA,TRBV7-2,once,CASSLVQGLGETQYF,TGTGCCAGCAGCTTAGTTCAGGGTTTGGGGGAGACCCAGTACTTC
TRBJ2-7,TRBD2,TRBV19,NA,CASSTPFGGGSTYEQYF,TGTGCCAGTAGTACACCCTTTGGCGGGGGTAGCACGTACGAGCAGTACTTC
TRBJ2-7,NA,TRBV11-2,NA,CASSLDTRDEQYF,TGTGCCAGCAGCTTAGATACGAGGGACGAGCAGTACTTC
TRBJ1-1,NA,TRBV9,NA,CASSRTDGLNTEAFF,TGTGCCAGCAGTCGGACAGACGGATTGAACACTGAAGCTTTCTTT
TRBJ1-2,TRBD1,TRBV10-1,NA,CASSDGTGGNYGYTF,TGCGCCAGCAGTGATGGAACAGGGGGCAACTATGGCTACACCTTC
TRBJ2-3,NA,TRBV5-6,NA,CASSSPVGITDTQYF,TGTGCCAGCAGCTCCCCTGTCGGTATCACAGATACGCAGTATTTT
TRBJ2-7,NA,TRBV29-1,NA,CSVRAGTYEQYF,TGCAGCGTTCGTGCAGGGACCTACGAGCAGTACTTC
TRBJ2-1,NA,TRBV15,NA,CATSRGRGRVDEQFF,TGTGCCACCAGCAGAGGCCGAGGCAGGGTGGATGAGCAGTTCTTC
TRBJ1-2,NA,TRBV5-8,NA,CASISGGDGYTF,TGTGCCAGCATTTCGGGAGGGGATGGCTACACCTTC
TRBJ2-5,TRBD1,TRBV11-2,NA,CASSLRGASGGLQETQYF,TGTGCCAGCAGCTTGAGAGGGGCCTCAGGGGGCTTACAAGAGACCCAGTACTTC
TRBJ2-7,TRBD2,TRBV7-6,NA,CASRSLAGDFYEQYF,TGTGCCAGCAGATCTCTAGCGGGAGATTTTTACGAGCAGTACTTC
TRBJ2-1,TRBD2,TRBV7-9,NA,CASSLGGLAGLNNEQFF,TGTGCCAGCAGTTTGGGGGGACTAGCGGGTCTCAACAATGAGCAGTTCTTC
TRBJ2-5,NA,TRBV11-2,NA,CASSLGDAARETQYF,TGTGCCAGCAGCTTGGGTGATGCGGCGAGAGAGACCCAGTACTTC
TRBJ2-5,NA,TRBV19,NA,CASSSGGGEETQYF,TGTGCCAGTAGTTCTGGAGGAGGAGAAGAGACCCAGTACTTC
TRBJ1-1,NA,TRBV27,NA,CASSLSWNTEAFF,TGTGCCAGCAGTTTATCCTGGAACACTGAAGCTTTCTTT
TRBJ2-7,NA,TRBV13,NA,CASSLVASSYEQYF,TGTGCCAGCAGCTTAGTGGCTAGCTCCTACGAGCAGTACTTC
TRBJ1-1,NA,TRBV19,few,CASSIGQENTEAFF,TGTGCCAGTAGTATAGGACAGGAGAACACTGAAGCTTTCTTT
TRBJ1-1,NA,TRBV27,NA,CASSLSRGGVEAFF,TGTGCCAGCAGTTTATCACGGGGAGGGGTAGAAGCTTTCTTT
TRBJ2-7,TRBD1,TRBV25-1,NA,CASSPGGQGALGQWF,TGTGCCAGCTCCCCTGGGGGGCAGGGGGCGCTGGGGCAGTGGTTC
TRBJ2-5,TRBD2,TRBV28,NA,CASATSGAGQETQYF,TGTGCCAGCGCCACTAGCGGGGCCGGCCAAGAGACCCAGTACTTC
TRBJ2-5,TRBD2,TRBV6-4,NA,CASSKLAGAGGETQYF,TGTGCCAGCAGTAAACTAGCGGGAGCTGGTGGAGAGACCCAGTACTTC
TRBJ1-2,TRBD1,TRBV7-3,NA,CASSWGGQGYGHTF,TGTGCCAGCAGCTGGGGAGGACAGGGCTATGGCCACACCTTC
TRBJ2-1,NA,TRBV21-1,NA,CASRPSGGEQFF,TGTGCCAGCAGACCTAGCGGGGGGGAGCAGTTCTTC
TRBJ1-4,TRBD1,TRBV29-1,few,CSVDHGQGGEKLFF,TGCAGCGTTGACCATGGACAGGGGGGGGAAAAACTGTTTTTT
TRBJ2-7,TRBD2,TRBV18,NA,CASSPAGDEQYF,TGTGCCAGCTCACCTGCGGGGGACGAGCAGTACTTC
TRBJ1-2,NA,TRBV29-1,NA,CSVPGLAEGGYTF,TGCAGCGTTCCGGGACTGGCGGAGGGTGGCTACACCTTC
TRBJ1-6,TRBD1,TRBV29-1,NA,CSVEPGPDRGDKDNSPLHF,TGCAGCGTTGAACCTGGCCCCGACAGGGGGGATAAGGATAATTCACCCCTCCACTTT
TRBJ2-3,TRBD1,TRBV7-9,NA,CASSSSQGAITDTQYF,TGTGCCAGCAGCTCGTCGCAGGGGGCCATCACAGATACGCAGTATTTT
TRBJ1-5,NA,TRBV5-6,NA,CASSLRPTSANQPQHF,TGTGCCAGCAGCTTGCGGCCCACTAGCGCCAATCAGCCCCAGCATTTT
TRBJ1-3,TRBD1,TRBV10-3,few,CAIQPTGADTIYF,TGTGCCATCCAACCGACAGGGGCGGACACCATATATTTT
TRBJ1-1,NA,TRBV7-2,NA,CASSLIWQAQNTEAFF,TGTGCCAGCAGCTTAATCTGGCAGGCCCAGAACACTGAAGCTTTCTTT
TRBJ2-7,TRBD1,TRBV5-1,NA,CASSRQGTGIHEQYF,TGCGCCAGCAGCCGACAGGGCACGGGCATCCACGAGCAGTACTTC
TRBJ1-2,NA,TRBV5-1,NA,CASSSRTNTLVYGYTF,TGCGCCAGCAGCTCAAGGACAAATACCCTTGTCTATGGCTACACCTTC
TRBJ2-1,TRBD2,TRBV4-2,NA,CASSQDLRGGNEQFF,TGTGCCAGCAGCCAGGACCTACGCGGGGGGAATGAGCAGTTCTTC
TRBJ2-7,NA,TRBV9,NA,CASSPQPLGRTYEQYF,TGTGCCAGCAGCCCTCAGCCTCTGGGGAGAACCTACGAGCAGTACTTC
TRBJ2-1,NA,TRBV5-1,NA,CASSLAGSYEQFF,TGCGCCAGCAGCTTGGCCGGGAGCTATGAGCAGTTCTTC
TRBJ2-7,NA,TRBV9,NA,CASSVGGVSSYEQYF,TGTGCCAGCAGCGTAGGCGGGGTGAGCTCCTACGAGCAGTACTTC
TRBJ1-5,NA,TRBV9,once,CASSETPNQPQHF,TGTGCCAGCAGCGAAACACCGAATCAGCCCCAGCATTTT
TRBJ2-7,NA,TRBV6-1,NA,CASSEGLGIYEQYF,TGTGCCAGCAGTGAAGGACTAGGTATCTACGAGCAGTACTTC